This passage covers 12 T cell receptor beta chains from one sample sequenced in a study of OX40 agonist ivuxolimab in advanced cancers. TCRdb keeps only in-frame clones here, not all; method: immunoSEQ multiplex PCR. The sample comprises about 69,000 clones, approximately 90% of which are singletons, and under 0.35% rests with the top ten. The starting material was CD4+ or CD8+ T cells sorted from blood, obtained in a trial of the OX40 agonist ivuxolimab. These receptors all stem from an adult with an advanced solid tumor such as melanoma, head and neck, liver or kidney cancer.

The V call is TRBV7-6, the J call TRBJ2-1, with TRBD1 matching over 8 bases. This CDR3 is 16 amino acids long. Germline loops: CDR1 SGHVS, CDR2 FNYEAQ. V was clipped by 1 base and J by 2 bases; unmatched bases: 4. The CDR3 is CASSLEDRGAYNEQFF. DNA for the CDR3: TGTGCCAGCAGCTTAGAAGACAGGGGAGCCTACAATGAGCAGTTCTTC.

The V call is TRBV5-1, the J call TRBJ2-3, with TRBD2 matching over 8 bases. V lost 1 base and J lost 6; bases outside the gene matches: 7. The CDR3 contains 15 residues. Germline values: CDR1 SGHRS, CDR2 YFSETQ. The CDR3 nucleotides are TGCGCCAGCAGCTTGTCTCGCGGGGGGCTGGATACGCAGTATTTT. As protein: CASSLSRGGLDTQYF.

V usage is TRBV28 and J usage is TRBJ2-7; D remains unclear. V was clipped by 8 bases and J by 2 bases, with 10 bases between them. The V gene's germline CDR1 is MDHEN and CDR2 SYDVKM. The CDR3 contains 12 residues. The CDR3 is CASVNPAYEQYF. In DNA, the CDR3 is TGTGCCAGCGTGAATCCCGCCTACGAGCAGTACTTC.

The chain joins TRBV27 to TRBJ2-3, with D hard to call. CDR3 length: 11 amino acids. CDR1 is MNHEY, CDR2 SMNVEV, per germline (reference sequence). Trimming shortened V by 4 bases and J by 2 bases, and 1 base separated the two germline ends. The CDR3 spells CASSSTDTQYF. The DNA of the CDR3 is TGTGCCAGCAGTTCCACAGATACGCAGTATTTT.

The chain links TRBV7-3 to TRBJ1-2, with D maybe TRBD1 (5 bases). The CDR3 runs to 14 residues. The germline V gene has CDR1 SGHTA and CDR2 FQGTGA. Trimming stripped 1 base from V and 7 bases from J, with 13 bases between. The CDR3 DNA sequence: TGTGCCAGCAGCTTAAGCGACAGTCAAGGTGGCTACACCTTC. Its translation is CASSLSDSQGGYTF.

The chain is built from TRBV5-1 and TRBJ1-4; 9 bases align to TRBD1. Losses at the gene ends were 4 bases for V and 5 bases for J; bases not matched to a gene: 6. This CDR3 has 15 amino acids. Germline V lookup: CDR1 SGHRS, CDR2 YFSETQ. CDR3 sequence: CASSRTGQGNEKLFF. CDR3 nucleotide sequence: TGCGCCAGCAGCCGCACGGGACAGGGAAATGAAAAACTGTTTTTT.

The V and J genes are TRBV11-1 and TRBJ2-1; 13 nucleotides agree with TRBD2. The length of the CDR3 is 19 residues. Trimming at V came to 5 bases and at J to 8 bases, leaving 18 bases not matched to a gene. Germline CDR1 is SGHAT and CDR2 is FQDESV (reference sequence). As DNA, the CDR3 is TGTGCCAGCAGCCCCCTCATAGGACTAGCGGGAGATCCCAACGATGAGCAGTTCTTC. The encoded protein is CASSPLIGLAGDPNDEQFF.

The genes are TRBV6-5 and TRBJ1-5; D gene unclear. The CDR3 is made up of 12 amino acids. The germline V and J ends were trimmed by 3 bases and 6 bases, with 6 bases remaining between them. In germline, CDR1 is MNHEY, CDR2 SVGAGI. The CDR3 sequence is CASSYKGQPQHF. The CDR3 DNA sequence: TGTGCCAGCAGTTATAAAGGTCAGCCCCAGCATTTT.

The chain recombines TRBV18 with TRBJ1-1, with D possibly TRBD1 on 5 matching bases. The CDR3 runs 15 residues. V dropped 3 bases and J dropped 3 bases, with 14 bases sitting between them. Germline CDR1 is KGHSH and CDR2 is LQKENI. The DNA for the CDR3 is TGTGCCAGCTCACCGGAGGGACGTATGGACACTGAAGCTTTCTTT. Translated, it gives CASSPEGRMDTEAFF.

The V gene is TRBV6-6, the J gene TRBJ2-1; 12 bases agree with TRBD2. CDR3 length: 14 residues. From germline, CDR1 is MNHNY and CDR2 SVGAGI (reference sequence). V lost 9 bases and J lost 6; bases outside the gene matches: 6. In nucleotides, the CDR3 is TGTGCCAGTGCTAGCGGGAGGGCTCTCAATGAGCAGTTCTTC. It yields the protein CASASGRALNEQFF.

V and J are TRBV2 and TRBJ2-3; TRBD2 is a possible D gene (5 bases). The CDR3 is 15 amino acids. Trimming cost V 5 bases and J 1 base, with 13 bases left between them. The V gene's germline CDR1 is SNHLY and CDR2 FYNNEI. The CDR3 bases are TGTGCCAGCAGTACGCGAGGGAGCGGCACAGATACGCAGTATTTT. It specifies CASSTRGSGTDTQYF.

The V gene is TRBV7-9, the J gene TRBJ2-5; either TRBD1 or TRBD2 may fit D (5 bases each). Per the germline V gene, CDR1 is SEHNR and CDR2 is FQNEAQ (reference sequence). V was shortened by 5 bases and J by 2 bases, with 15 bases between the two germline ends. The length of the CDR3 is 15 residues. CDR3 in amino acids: CASSPSRQQQETQYF. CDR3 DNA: TGTGCCAGCAGCCCTAGCCGACAGCAGCAAGAGACCCAGTACTTC.